The 16 T cell receptor beta chains given below trace back to one sample, sequenced in a study of T cells expressing NK-cell markers (dated by TCRdb to 2019 to 2021). Receptor amplification or capture employed 5' RACE. Sequencing took place on an Illumina HiSeq 2000. Following reprocessing of the reads by TCRdb, the data hold one row per CDR3 protein sequence and no DNA is available. The sample table includes 400,000 to 500,000 distinct CDR3 sequences. The ten largest account for 7.3% of the sample. The sequencing sample was made of blood T cells: a sorted CD56 or NKG2C T cell subset, CD4+ or CD8+ T cells, or bulk PBMC T cells (not recorded which). These receptors were taken from a woman between 18 and 75 years old in good health.

The chain has TRBV27 and TRBJ2-7; the D gene TCRdb calls, TRBD1, cannot be checked with no DNA. CDR1 and CDR2 (germline): MNHEY, SMNVEV (reference sequence). This CDR3 has 14 residues. CDR3 protein: CASSLSRGGYEQYF.

CDR3 amino acids: CASSEVRVGLLEPKTGELFF. The rearrangement links TRBV6-1 to TRBJ2-2. The CDR3 spans 20 residues. Germline CDR1 is MNHNS and CDR2 is SASEGT.

CDR3 residues: CASSFIPSGGPEETQYF. This chain joins TRBV12-3 or TRBV12-4 and TRBJ2-5; the D call from TCRdb, TRBD2, cannot be confirmed without DNA. The CDR3 loop spans 17 amino acids.

V gene TRBV10-3 combines with J gene TRBJ1-1; checking the TCRdb D call of TRBD1 is not possible without DNA. CDR3 length equals 15 residues. The germline gives CDR1 ENHRY, CDR2 SYGVKD. The CDR3 is CAISGGTQMRTEAFF.

The genes are TRBV7-2 and TRBJ1-6; TCRdb returns TRBD1, unconfirmable since there is no DNA. The length of the CDR3 is 15 residues. Germline V gene sequence: CDR1 SGHTA, CDR2 FQGNSA. CDR3 sequence reads: CASSLSWATGSPLHF.

The rearrangement links TRBV9 to TRBJ1-4; the D call of TRBD1 rests on TCRdb alone, since no DNA is present to check it. The CDR3 contains 14 residues. Germline loops: CDR1 SGDLS, CDR2 YYNGEE. The CDR3 sequence: CASSIPGPNEKLFF.

This sequence joins TRBV20-1 and TRBJ2-7; the TCRdb D gene call, TRBD1, has no DNA to confirm it. The CDR3 sequence is 15 residues long. Germline lookup yields CDR1 DFQATT and CDR2 SNEGSKA (reference sequence). CDR3 region: CSASLVGGGPYEQYF.

The chain combines TRBV20-1 with TRBJ1-4; the D call of TRBD1 rests on TCRdb alone, since no DNA is present to check it. CDR1 DFQATT and CDR2 SNEGSKA come from the germline V gene (reference sequence). The CDR3 runs to 14 residues. CDR3 region: CSAISPGVLEKLFF.

The chain links TRBV12-3 or TRBV12-4 to TRBJ2-5; the TCRdb call, TRBD2, lacks DNA for checking. CDR3 length equals 14 residues. The CDR3: CASSFRTLQETQYF.

The CDR3 sequence is CASSERWDPPLHF. This rearrangement joins TRBV9 to TRBJ1-6; TCRdb proposes TRBD1, but this gene call is untestable without DNA. The CDR3 is 13 residues long. Per germline, CDR1 SGDLS and CDR2 YYNGEE.

V is TRBV7-9 and J is TRBJ2-3. The CDR3 covers 11 residues. Germline V gives CDR1 SEHNR, CDR2 FQNEAQ (reference sequence). CDR3 protein: CASTHTDTQYF.

The rearrangement links TRBV29-1 to TRBJ2-1; the TCRdb call, TRBD2, lacks DNA for checking. Germline-derived CDR1 and CDR2 are SQVTM and ANQGSEA. The CDR3 runs 14 residues. CDR3 sequence reads: CSVWGTSGYNEQFF.

V is TRBV29-1 and J is TRBJ2-1; TCRdb calls TRBD2, which cannot be checked without DNA. The CDR3 length is 13 residues. Germline CDR1 and CDR2: SQVTM and ANQGSEA. CDR3 amino acids: CSVVAGIQGEQFF.

This chain joins TRBV5-1 and TRBJ2-5; there is no DNA to check the TCRdb D call of TRBD1. This CDR3 spans 15 amino acids. CDR1 is SGHRS, CDR2 YFSETQ, per germline. The CDR3 sequence: CASSPRGRGVETQYF. Supplemented by reference TRBV5-1 and TRBJ2-5, the full variable domain reads KAGVTQTPRYLIKTRGQQVTLSCSPISGHRSVSWYQQTPGQGLQFLFEYFSETQRNKGNFPGRFSGRQFSNSRSEMNVSTLELGDSALYLCASSPRGRGVETQYFGPGTRLLVL.

This chain uses TRBV3-1 with TRBJ1-6; absent DNA, TCRdb's TRBD1 call cannot be checked. Germline V gene sequence: CDR1 LGHDT, CDR2 YNNKEL (reference sequence). The CDR3 loop spans 16 amino acids. The CDR3 sequence is CASSPRGTGGNSPLHF.

The chain uses TRBV11-2 and TRBJ2-1. The CDR3 has 15 amino acids. Germline V gives CDR1 SGHAT, CDR2 FQNNGV. The CDR3 protein is CASSLDWRQYNEQFF. The entire variable domain, with the rest obtained from reference TRBV11-2 and TRBJ2-1, is as follows: EAGVAQSPRYKIIEKRQSVAFWCNPISGHATLYWYQQILGQGPKLLIQFQNNGVVDDSQLPKDRFSAERLKGVDSTLKIQPAKLEDSAVYLCASSLDWRQYNEQFFGPGTRLTVL.